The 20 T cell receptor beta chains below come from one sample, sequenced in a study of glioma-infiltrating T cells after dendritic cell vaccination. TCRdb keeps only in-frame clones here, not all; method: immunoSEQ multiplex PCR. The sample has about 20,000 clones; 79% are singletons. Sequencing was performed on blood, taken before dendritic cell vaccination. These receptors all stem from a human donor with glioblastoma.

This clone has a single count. CDR3 bases: TGTGCCAGCAGCCGGGGGGGGTCTGAAGCTTTCTTT. It is translated as CASSRGGSEAFF. This chain joins TRBV6-5 and TRBJ1-1; D perhaps matches TRBD1 (5 bases). V lost 6 bases and J 6 bases, leaving 11 bases between the germline ends. This CDR3 is 12 amino acids long. CDR1 MNHEY and CDR2 SVGAGI come from the germline V gene.

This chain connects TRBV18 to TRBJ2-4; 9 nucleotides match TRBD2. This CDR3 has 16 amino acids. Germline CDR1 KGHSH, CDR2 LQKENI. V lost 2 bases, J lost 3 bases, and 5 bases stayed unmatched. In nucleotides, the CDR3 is TGTGCCAGCTCACCAGGGACTAGCAAAGGCAAAAACATTCAGTACTTC. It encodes CASSPGTSKGKNIQYF.

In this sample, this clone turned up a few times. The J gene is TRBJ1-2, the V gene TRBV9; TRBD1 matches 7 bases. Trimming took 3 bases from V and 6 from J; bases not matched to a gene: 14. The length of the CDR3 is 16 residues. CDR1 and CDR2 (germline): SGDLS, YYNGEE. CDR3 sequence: CASSAARTGGVDGYTF. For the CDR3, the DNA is TGTGCCAGCAGCGCAGCCCGGACAGGTGGGGTCGATGGCTACACCTTC.

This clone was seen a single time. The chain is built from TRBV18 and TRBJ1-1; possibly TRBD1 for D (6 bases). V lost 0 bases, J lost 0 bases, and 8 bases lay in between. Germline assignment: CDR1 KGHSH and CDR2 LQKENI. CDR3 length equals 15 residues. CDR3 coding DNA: TGTGCCAGCTCACCACCAGGGACACTGAACACTGAAGCTTTCTTT. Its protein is CASSPPGTLNTEAFF.

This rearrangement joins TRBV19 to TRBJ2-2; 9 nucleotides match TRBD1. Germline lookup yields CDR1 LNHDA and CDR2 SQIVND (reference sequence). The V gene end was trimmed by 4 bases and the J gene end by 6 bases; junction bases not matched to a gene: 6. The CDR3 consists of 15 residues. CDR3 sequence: CASSRKTGGPGELFF. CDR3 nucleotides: TGTGCCAGTAGTAGGAAGACAGGGGGGCCCGGGGAGCTGTTTTTT.

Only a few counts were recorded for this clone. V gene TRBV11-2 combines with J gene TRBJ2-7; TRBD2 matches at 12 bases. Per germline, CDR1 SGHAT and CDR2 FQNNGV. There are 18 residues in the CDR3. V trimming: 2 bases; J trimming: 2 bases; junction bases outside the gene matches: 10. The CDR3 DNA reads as TGTGCCAGCAGCTTACCTAACCAAGGACTAGCGGGAACCTACGAGCAGTACTTC. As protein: CASSLPNQGLAGTYEQYF.

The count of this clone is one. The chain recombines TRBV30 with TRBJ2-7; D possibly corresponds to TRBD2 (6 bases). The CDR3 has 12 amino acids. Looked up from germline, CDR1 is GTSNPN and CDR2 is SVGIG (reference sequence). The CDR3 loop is CANAGPSYEQYF. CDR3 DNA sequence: TGTGCTAACGCGGGACCCTCCTACGAGCAGTACTTC.

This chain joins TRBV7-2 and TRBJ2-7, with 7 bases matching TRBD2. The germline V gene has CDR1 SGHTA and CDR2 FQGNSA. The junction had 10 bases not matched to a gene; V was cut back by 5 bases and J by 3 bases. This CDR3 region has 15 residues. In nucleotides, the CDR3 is TGTGCCAGCAGCCTAGAAGGGGCTAGCGGCTACGAGCAGTACTTC. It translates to CASSLEGASGYEQYF.

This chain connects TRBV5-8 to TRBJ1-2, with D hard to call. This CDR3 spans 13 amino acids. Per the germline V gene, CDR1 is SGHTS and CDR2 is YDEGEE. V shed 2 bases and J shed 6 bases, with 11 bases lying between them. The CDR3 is CASSFQQINGYTF. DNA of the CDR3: TGTGCCAGCAGCTTTCAACAGATCAATGGCTACACCTTC. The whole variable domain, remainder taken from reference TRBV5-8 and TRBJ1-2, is EAGVTQSPTHLIKTRGQQATLRCSPISGHTSVYWYQQALGLGLQFLLWYDEGEERNRGNFPPRFSGRQFPNYSSELNVNALELEDSALYLCASSFQQINGYTFGSGTRLTVV.

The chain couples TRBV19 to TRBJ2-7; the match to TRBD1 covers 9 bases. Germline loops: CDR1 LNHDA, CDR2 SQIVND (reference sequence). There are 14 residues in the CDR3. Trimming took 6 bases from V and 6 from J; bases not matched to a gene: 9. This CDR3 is CASSRDRDKGEQYF. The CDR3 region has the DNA TGTGCCAGTAGCCGGGACAGGGATAAAGGCGAGCAGTACTTC.

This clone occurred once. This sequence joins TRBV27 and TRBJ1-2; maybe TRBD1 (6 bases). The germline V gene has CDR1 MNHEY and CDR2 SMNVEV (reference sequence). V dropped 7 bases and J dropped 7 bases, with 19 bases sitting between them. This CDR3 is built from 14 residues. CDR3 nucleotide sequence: TGTGCCAGCACGAAAAACAGGGTAACGGGTGGCTACACCTTC. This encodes CASTKNRVTGGYTF.

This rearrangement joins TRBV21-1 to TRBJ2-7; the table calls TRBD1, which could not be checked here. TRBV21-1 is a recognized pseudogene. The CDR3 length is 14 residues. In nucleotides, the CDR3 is TGTGCCAGCTGCCGACACTTAAGCTCCTACGAGCAGTACTTC. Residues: CASCRHLSSYEQYF.

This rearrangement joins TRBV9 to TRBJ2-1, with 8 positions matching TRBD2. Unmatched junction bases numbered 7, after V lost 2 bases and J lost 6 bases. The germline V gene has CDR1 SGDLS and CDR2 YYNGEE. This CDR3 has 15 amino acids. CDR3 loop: CASSVGLGSGNEQFF. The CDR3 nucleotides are TGTGCCAGCAGCGTGGGACTAGGGAGTGGCAATGAGCAGTTCTTC.

The CDR3 region has the DNA TGCGCCAGCAGCCCTAGGACAGGGATCTACGAGCAGTACTTC. This translates into CASSPRTGIYEQYF. The V call is TRBV4-3, the J call TRBJ2-5, with 8 bases that match TRBD1. The J call may be incorrect, as the DNA end agrees better with TRBJ2-7. The CDR3 sequence is 14 residues long. Germline CDR1 LGHNA, CDR2 YSLEER.

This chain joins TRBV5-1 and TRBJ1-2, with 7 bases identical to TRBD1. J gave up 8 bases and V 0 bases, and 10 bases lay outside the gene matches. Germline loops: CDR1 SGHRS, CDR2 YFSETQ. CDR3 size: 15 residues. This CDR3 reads CASSLDLGTDRGYTF. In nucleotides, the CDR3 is TGCGCCAGCAGCTTGGACCTCGGGACAGACCGAGGCTACACCTTC.

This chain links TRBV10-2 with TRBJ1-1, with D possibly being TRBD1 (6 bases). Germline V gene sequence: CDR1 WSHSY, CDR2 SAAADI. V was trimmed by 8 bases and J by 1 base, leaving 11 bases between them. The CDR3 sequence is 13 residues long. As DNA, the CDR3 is TGCGCCAGCGGGGGCCGGCCGAACACTGAAGCTTTCTTT. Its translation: CASGGRPNTEAFF.

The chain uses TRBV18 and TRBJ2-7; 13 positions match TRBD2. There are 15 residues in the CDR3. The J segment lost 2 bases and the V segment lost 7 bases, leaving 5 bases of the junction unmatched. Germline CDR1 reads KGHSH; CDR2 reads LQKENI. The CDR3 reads CASYEGLAGAYEQYF. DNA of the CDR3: TGTGCCAGCTATGAAGGACTAGCGGGAGCCTACGAGCAGTACTTC.

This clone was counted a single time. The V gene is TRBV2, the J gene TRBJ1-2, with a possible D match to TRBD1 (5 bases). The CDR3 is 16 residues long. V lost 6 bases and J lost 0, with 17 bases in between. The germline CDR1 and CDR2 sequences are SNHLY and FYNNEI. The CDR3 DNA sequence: TGTGCCAGCAGCGCCAACGGGGGGTGGGCTAACTATGGCTACACCTTC. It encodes CASSANGGWANYGYTF.

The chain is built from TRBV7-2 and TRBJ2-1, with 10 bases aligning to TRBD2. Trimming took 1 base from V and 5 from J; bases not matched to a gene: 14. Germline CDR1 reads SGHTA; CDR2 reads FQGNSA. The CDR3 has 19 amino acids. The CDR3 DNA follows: TGTGCCAGCAGCTTAGTTGCTAGCGGGAGAAGGAATACGGACAATGAGCAGTTCTTC. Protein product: CASSLVASGRRNTDNEQFF.

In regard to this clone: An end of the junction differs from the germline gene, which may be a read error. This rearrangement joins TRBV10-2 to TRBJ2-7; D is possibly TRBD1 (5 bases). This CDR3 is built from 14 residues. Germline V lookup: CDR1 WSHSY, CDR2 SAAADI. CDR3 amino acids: CASSSLDRIYEQYF. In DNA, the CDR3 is TGTGCCAGCAGTTCTCTCGACAGAATCTACGAGCAGTACTTC.